This T cell receptor beta chain was sequenced during a study of blood T cells in healthy people across ages. The CDR3 sequence is 15 residues long. V shed 4 bases and J 1 base; nucleotides not matched to a gene: 4. Germline-derived CDR1 and CDR2 are MNHNY and SVGAGI (reference sequence). In terms of origin and age, donors were healthy Caucasian individuals from Russia aged about 6 to 100. Then a second PCR, running roughly 7 to 12 cycles, was carried out with a sample-barcoded 5' primer and a J-beta primer mix. With 12 random nucleotides, a template-switch adaptor tagged each individual cDNA molecule. Using its own MiXCR run on the 5' RACE reads, TCRdb lists one record per CDR3 protein. The table has almost 800,000 distinct CDR3 sequences, about 62% seen once; the top ten hold roughly 22%.

The genes are TRBV6-6 and TRBJ1-1; 9 nucleotides match TRBD1. Sequences were obtained from blood. The source of this sequence is a man aged 25 to 40 in good health. CDR3 loop: CASSWGDRANTEAFF. In DNA, the CDR3 is TGTGCCAGCAGTTGGGGGGACAGGGCGAACACTGAAGCTTTCTTT.